A single sample is the source of the 26 T cell receptor beta chains below, sequenced in a study of circulating and synovial CD4+ cells in juvenile arthritis (dated by TCRdb to between 2014 and 2016). Libraries were prepared through the immunoSEQ multiplex PCR assay. The table comes from immuneACCESS by way of TCRdb, which keeps in-frame sequences with V and J called. Part of the clones is missing from these tables; in studies checked, under half for an unresolved V gene and the rest for unknown reasons. The sample table holds tens of thousands of clones, of which 93% were seen once. The ten largest clones represent about 3% of the sample. Sequenced: CD4+ T cells from blood. These receptors were taken from a human donor with juvenile idiopathic arthritis.

This rearrangement joins TRBV28 to TRBJ1-2; 7 nucleotides align to TRBD1. CDR3 size: 19 residues. V dropped 7 bases and J dropped 4; count of bases not matched to a gene: 24. The germline V gene has CDR1 MDHEN and CDR2 SYDVKM. CDR3 amino acids: CASNSPLQTGHSYSYGYTF. CDR3 nucleotide sequence: TGTGCCAGCAACTCCCCCCTCCAGACAGGGCATTCGTACAGCTATGGCTACACCTTC.

This chain uses TRBV7-3 with TRBJ2-1, with D tentatively TRBD1 (5 bases). Germline V gene sequence: CDR1 SGHTA, CDR2 FQGTGA. The CDR3 is made up of 13 amino acids. The V gene lost 1 base and the J gene lost 5 bases, with 6 bases spanning the gap. CDR3 sequence: CASSLSRDNEQFF. DNA of the CDR3: TGTGCCAGCAGCTTAAGCAGGGACAATGAGCAGTTCTTC.

The J gene is TRBJ1-1, the V gene TRBV19; tentative D call: TRBD1 (5 bases). V lost 4 bases and J lost 3, with 12 bases in between. CDR3 size: 14 residues. Germline V lookup: CDR1 LNHDA, CDR2 SQIVND (reference sequence). The CDR3 region has the DNA TGTGCCAGTAGTAGAGAGGGGAGGGACACTGAAGCTTTCTTT. Protein product: CASSREGRDTEAFF.

This clone is a singleton in its sample. The chain couples TRBV7-3 to TRBJ2-3, with 9 bases lining up with TRBD2. This CDR3 region has 16 residues. After removal of 5 bases from V and 2 bases from J, the junction contained 8 bases not matched to a gene. Germline CDR1 is SGHTA and CDR2 is FQGTGA. The CDR3 sequence: CASSPGASGTTDTQYF. The CDR3 nucleotides read TGTGCCAGCAGCCCTGGGGCTAGCGGGACCACAGATACGCAGTATTTT.

This clone was recorded once. The V and J genes are TRBV2 and TRBJ2-2, with 7 bases matching TRBD2. V was clipped by 7 bases and J by 7 bases; unmatched bases: 12. Germline CDR1 is SNHLY and CDR2 is FYNNEI. This CDR3 has 15 residues. The CDR3 here is CASIRGLPRGGELFF. The DNA of the CDR3 is TGTGCCAGCATAAGGGGACTACCTCGGGGCGGGGAGCTGTTTTTT. Full variable domain (outside the CDR3, taken from reference TRBV2 and TRBJ2-2): EPEVTQTPSHQVTQMGQEVILRCVPISNHLYFYWYRQILGQKVEFLVSFYNNEISEKSEIFDDQFSVERPDGSNFTLKIRSTKLEDSAMYFCASIRGLPRGGELFFGEGSRLTVL.

The table lists this clone with a count of one. The rearrangement links TRBV15 to TRBJ1-2; no clear D. This CDR3 region has 15 residues. The germline V gene encodes CDR1 LNHNV and CDR2 YYDKDF (reference sequence). Between the trimmed V and J ends, which lost 0 bases and 5 bases, there was a span of 13 bases. CDR3 protein: CATSRDLGGGYGYTF. CDR3 sequence (DNA): TGTGCCACCAGCAGAGATTTAGGAGGAGGGTATGGCTACACCTTC. The entire variable domain, with the rest obtained from reference TRBV15 and TRBJ1-2, is as follows: DAMVIQNPRYQVTQFGKPVTLSCSQTLNHNVMYWYQQKSSQAPKLLFHYYDKDFNNEADTPDNFQSRRPNTSFCFLDIRSPGLGDTAMYLCATSRDLGGGYGYTFGSGTRLTVV.

This rearrangement joins TRBV9 to TRBJ2-1; D unresolved. The CDR3 consists of 16 residues. Germline-derived CDR1 and CDR2 are SGDLS and YYNGEE. The ends were cut back, 3 bases at V and 3 bases at J, with 16 bases in the middle. The CDR3 here is CASSASRVGNYNEQFF. The CDR3 DNA reads as TGTGCCAGCAGCGCCAGCCGGGTCGGAAACTACAATGAGCAGTTCTTC.

Turning to this clone: The same CDR3 also results from other DNA sequences found in this sample. The chain is built from TRBV28 and TRBJ2-7; 10 nucleotides line up with TRBD1. Germline values: CDR1 MDHEN, CDR2 SYDVKM. With V trimmed by 4 bases and J by 3 bases, 3 bases remained unmatched. The CDR3 has 14 amino acids. The CDR3 reads CASSSGTGVYEQYF. The CDR3 region has the DNA TGTGCCAGCAGTTCCGGGACAGGGGTCTACGAGCAGTACTTC.

The V call is TRBV9, the J call TRBJ2-2, with 10 bases fitting TRBD1. V lost 0 bases to trimming and J lost 7 bases; unmatched junction nucleotides: 3. This CDR3 has 15 amino acids. Germline CDR1 and CDR2: SGDLS and YYNGEE. CDR3 DNA: TGTGCCAGCAGCGTAGACGGACAGGGGGTCGGGGAGCTGTTTTTT. Amino acid sequence: CASSVDGQGVGELFF.

The chain recombines TRBV7-2 with TRBJ2-1, with 7 bases matching TRBD1. V lost 5 bases, J lost 4 bases, and 8 bases stayed unmatched. CDR3 size: 15 residues. CDR1 is SGHTA, CDR2 FQGNSA, per germline. The chain's CDR3 is CASSPRGRRYNEQFF. Here the CDR3 DNA reads TGTGCCAGCAGCCCTAGGGGGCGGAGATACAATGAGCAGTTCTTC.

This clone was observed a handful of times. The gene calls are TRBV19 and TRBJ1-4; D may be TRBD1 (6 bases). This CDR3 contains 15 residues. The germline V gene has CDR1 LNHDA and CDR2 SQIVND (reference sequence). Trimming removed 6 bases at V and 7 bases at J, with 18 bases between. The CDR3 spells CASRPDRRGREKLFF. The CDR3 DNA sequence: TGTGCCAGTAGACCCGACAGGAGAGGGCGTGAAAAACTGTTTTTT. The whole variable domain, remainder taken from reference TRBV19 and TRBJ1-4, is DGGITQSPKYLFRKEGQNVTLSCEQNLNHDAMYWYRQDPGQGLRLIYYSQIVNDFQKGDIAEGYSVSREKKESFPLTVTSAQKNPTAFYLCASRPDRRGREKLFFGSGTQLSVL.

This rearrangement joins TRBV10-3 to TRBJ2-5; the match to TRBD2 covers 8 bases. CDR1 and CDR2 from the germline V gene are ENHRY and SYGVKD. The CDR3 runs 16 residues. The V segment lost 3 bases and the J segment 5 bases; nucleotides outside the gene matches: 11. CDR3 protein: CAISENLLAGLETQYF. In DNA form, the CDR3 reads TGTGCCATCAGTGAAAATCTATTAGCGGGACTTGAGACCCAGTACTTC.

The chain links TRBV6-1 to TRBJ2-7; 11 bases match TRBD2. Germline loops: CDR1 MNHNS, CDR2 SASEGT. The CDR3 extends over 15 amino acids. J lost 6 bases, V lost 3 bases, and 7 bases had no gene match. The CDR3 reads CASSEVRLAGGEQYF. DNA of the CDR3: TGTGCCAGCAGTGAGGTCCGGCTAGCGGGAGGCGAGCAGTACTTC.

The chain joins TRBV10-3 to TRBJ2-1, with TRBD2 matching over 7 bases. V was pared by 2 bases and J by 2 bases, with 6 bases of the junction left unmatched. From germline, CDR1 is ENHRY and CDR2 SYGVKD. This CDR3 region has 16 residues. This CDR3 is CAISEMGGGTYNEQFF. CDR3 in DNA: TGTGCCATCAGTGAGATGGGCGGGGGAACCTACAATGAGCAGTTCTTC.

This sequence joins TRBV5-1 and TRBJ2-1; a possible D gene is TRBD1 (7 bases). In germline, CDR1 is SGHRS, CDR2 YFSETQ. The CDR3 has 19 residues. Trimming took off 0 bases at V and 9 bases at J, with 28 bases between the two ends. The CDR3, as DNA: TGCGCCAGCAGCTTGGTTCCCCACAGTAGAATCTTTCAGGGGGGTGAGCAGTTCTTC. Translating gives CASSLVPHSRIFQGGEQFF.

In DNA form, the CDR3 reads TGTGCCAGCAGTCCAACTAGCGGGAGACGAGATACGCAGTATTTT. Translating it yields CASSPTSGRRDTQYF. The genes are TRBV28 and TRBJ2-3, with 11 bases fitting TRBD2. Germline lookup yields CDR1 MDHEN and CDR2 SYDVKM. The CDR3 spans 15 residues. V lost 5 bases, J lost 5 bases, and 6 bases stayed unmatched.

This clone was detected a few times. CDR3 in DNA: TGTGCCAGCTCGCGGGACAGTGGCTCCTACGAGCAGTACTTC. Translation gives CASSRDSGSYEQYF. This chain connects TRBV18 to TRBJ2-7; D possibly corresponds to TRBD1 (7 bases). The CDR3 runs 14 residues. V lost 6 bases and J lost 0, with 12 bases in between. Germline lookup yields CDR1 KGHSH and CDR2 LQKENI.

The chain uses TRBV2 and TRBJ2-7; TRBD1 matches at 8 bases. CDR3 size: 12 residues. The ends lost 9 bases at V and 5 bases at J; junction bases unmatched: 6. The V gene's germline CDR1 is SNHLY and CDR2 FYNNEI. CDR3 amino acids: CASRQGRNEQYF. The CDR3 DNA reads as TGTGCCAGTAGACAGGGGAGAAACGAGCAGTACTTC.

This clone occurred a few times. This chain connects TRBV19 to TRBJ2-1; 9 bases map to TRBD1. The CDR3 sequence is 15 residues long. Losses at the gene ends were 4 bases for V and 0 bases for J; bases not matched to a gene: 1. Germline V gives CDR1 LNHDA, CDR2 SQIVND (reference sequence). The CDR3 sequence: CASSRTGDSYNEQFF. In nucleotides, the CDR3 is TGTGCCAGTAGTAGGACAGGGGACTCCTACAATGAGCAGTTCTTC.

The genes are TRBV19 and TRBJ2-2, with TRBD2 as a possible D gene (6 bases). Trimming shortened V by 5 bases and J by 3 bases, and 10 bases separated the two germline ends. Germline CDR1 reads LNHDA; CDR2 reads SQIVND (reference sequence). CDR3 length: 14 residues. CDR3: CASSGPGDTGELFF. The CDR3 nucleotides read TGTGCCAGTAGTGGGCCGGGGGACACCGGGGAGCTGTTTTTT.

V and J are TRBV4-2 and TRBJ1-2; TRBD1 is a possible D gene (6 bases). Germline CDR1 is LGHNA and CDR2 is YNFKEQ. The V gene lost 1 base and the J gene lost 3 bases, with 12 bases spanning the gap. This CDR3 spans 15 amino acids. For the CDR3, the DNA is TGTGCCAGCAGCCAAGGGAGGCAGGGGTACTATGGCTACACCTTC. It specifies CASSQGRQGYYGYTF.

The chain is built from TRBV21-1 and TRBJ1-2. TRBV21-1 is classified as a pseudogene. The CDR3 spans 14 residues. The CDR3 sequence: CASSFGKLSYGYTF. The CDR3 bases are TGTGCCAGCAGCTTCGGGAAACTTTCATATGGCTACACCTTC.

V is TRBV28 and J is TRBJ2-2; 7 bases agree with TRBD1. V dropped 6 bases and J dropped 0; count of bases not matched to a gene: 7. The CDR3 length is 16 residues. Germline CDR1 and CDR2: MDHEN and SYDVKM. CDR3 in amino acids: CASSPPGQTNTGELFF. In nucleotides, the CDR3 is TGTGCCAGCAGCCCTCCGGGACAGACGAACACCGGGGAGCTGTTTTTT. The entire variable domain, with the rest obtained from reference TRBV28 and TRBJ2-2, is as follows: DVKVTQSSRYLVKRTGEKVFLECVQDMDHENMFWYRQDPGLGLRLIYFSYDVKMKEKGDIPEGYSVSREKKERFSLILESASTNQTSMYLCASSPPGQTNTGELFFGEGSRLTVL.

The V gene is TRBV6-1, the J gene TRBJ2-7; a weak D match, TRBD2 (5 bases). This CDR3 region has 14 residues. The V and J ends lost 5 bases and 1 base respectively, with 12 bases between them. Per germline, CDR1 MNHNS and CDR2 SASEGT. The CDR3: CASSFVRGSYEQYF. CDR3 in DNA: TGTGCCAGCAGTTTCGTTCGGGGATCCTACGAGCAGTACTTC.

The CDR3 loop reads CASSFAGLGETQYF. In nucleotides, the CDR3 is TGTGCCAGCAGCTTTGCGGGGCTCGGGGAGACCCAGTACTTC. V usage is TRBV5-6 and J usage is TRBJ2-5, with D perhaps TRBD2 (6 bases). The CDR3 is 14 residues long. The germline CDR1 and CDR2 sequences are SGHDT and YYEEEE. V was clipped by 2 bases and J by 5 bases, with 13 bases between them.

This chain links TRBV29-1 with TRBJ2-7; D is perhaps TRBD2 (5 bases). Germline lookup yields CDR1 SQVTM and CDR2 ANQGSEA. Trimming stripped 8 bases from V and 7 bases from J, with 18 bases between. The CDR3 sequence is 12 residues long. This chain's CDR3 is CSCYGVLQEQYF. The CDR3 coding sequence is TGCAGCTGCTACGGGGTACTACAGGAGCAGTACTTC.